Each of the 6 T cell receptor beta chains below was sequenced from the same sample in a study of T cell responses to AZD1222 COVID-19 vaccine. The method was immunoSEQ multiplex PCR; TCRdb's version includes in-frame clones alone and lacks a portion of them. This sample has 90,000 to 150,000 clones, with about 90% found just once. The sample was peripheral blood, taken on day 0 of AZD1222 vaccination. These receptors all stem from an adult in good health.

The chain has TRBV18 and TRBJ1-1; D is ambiguous. The ends were cut back, 0 bases at V and 5 bases at J, with 10 bases in the middle. Germline values: CDR1 KGHSH, CDR2 LQKENI. CDR3 size: 14 residues. The CDR3 sequence is CASSPPQLRTEAFF. Here the CDR3 DNA reads TGTGCCAGCTCACCACCTCAGCTCAGGACTGAAGCTTTCTTT.

The DNA of the CDR3 is TGTGCCAGCAGCACCCGGACAGGGGGCCTGGAAAAACTGTTTTTT. Encoded protein: CASSTRTGGLEKLFF. The rearrangement uses TRBV7-6 and TRBJ1-4; 11 positions agree with TRBD1. This CDR3 comprises 15 residues. V shed 5 bases and J 8 bases; nucleotides not matched to a gene: 7. In germline, CDR1 is SGHVS, CDR2 FNYEAQ.

This chain connects TRBV7-3 to TRBJ1-1, with TRBD1 matching over 7 bases. The junction had 23 bases not matched to a gene; V was cut back by 1 base and J by 0 bases. Per germline, CDR1 SGHTA and CDR2 FQGTGA. This CDR3 is built from 22 residues. CDR3 bases: TGTGCCAGCAGCTTAAGGGACCGATTGGAAGGGGGCAGTAAAGACATGAACACTGAAGCTTTCTTT. Translated, it gives CASSLRDRLEGGSKDMNTEAFF.

Only a few counts were recorded for this clone. At the DNA level, this CDR3 is encoded by other sequences in the same sample as well. The chain carries TRBV3-1 (or the pseudogene TRBV3-2) and TRBJ1-3, with D maybe TRBD1 (5 bases). The CDR3 has 16 residues. Germline values: CDR1 LGHDT, CDR2 YNNKEL (reference sequence). Between the trimmed V and J ends, which lost 2 bases and 0 bases, there was a span of 11 bases. This CDR3 is CASSQSGGSSGNTIYF. Here the CDR3 DNA reads TGTGCCAGCAGCCAAAGCGGGGGAAGCTCTGGAAACACCATATATTTT.

The chain is built from TRBV2 and TRBJ2-3; D is ambiguous. Trimming took 7 bases from V and 4 from J, leaving 9 bases between them. This CDR3 spans 12 amino acids. Germline V CDR1 and CDR2: SNHLY, FYNNEI. The CDR3 bases are TGTGCCAGCATAAGTGGCGCAGATACGCAGTATTTT. As protein: CASISGADTQYF.

The chain employs TRBV3-1 (or the pseudogene TRBV3-2) and TRBJ2-2, with unresolved D. This CDR3 is built from 13 residues. V was pared by 1 base and J by 3 bases, with 3 bases between. CDR1 and CDR2 (germline): LGHDT, YNNKEL (reference sequence). CDR3 sequence (DNA): TGTGCCAGCAGCCAAGGAGACACCGGGGAGCTGTTTTTT. Translation: CASSQGDTGELFF.